These 2 T cell receptor beta chains originate from one sample sequenced in a study of blood T cell repertoires in COVID-19. TCRdb keeps only in-frame clones here, not all; method: immunoSEQ multiplex PCR. In the table there are about 180,000 clones, 70% to 90% of which are singletons. The material sequenced was peripheral blood. Receptors originate from a man aged 50-60 years with active or convalescent COVID-19.

This clone has only a few counts. The chain recombines TRBV29-1 with TRBJ2-1; 12 bases align to TRBD2. V lost 6 bases and J lost 7; bases outside the gene matches: 7. Germline V gives CDR1 SQVTM, CDR2 ANQGSEA. There are 14 residues in the CDR3. This CDR3 reads CSVRTSGRTNEQFF. The CDR3 DNA reads as TGCAGCGTCAGAACTAGCGGGAGGACTAATGAGCAGTTCTTC.

The J gene is TRBJ2-2, the V gene TRBV24-1; 10 bases map to TRBD1. The germline CDR1 and CDR2 sequences are KGHDR and SFDVKD. The CDR3 runs 17 residues. The V segment lost 4 bases and the J segment 4 bases; nucleotides outside the gene matches: 8. CDR3 nucleotide sequence: TGTGCCACCAGTGACCGCCCCGGGACAGGGGTCACCGGGGAGCTGTTTTTT. It yields the protein CATSDRPGTGVTGELFF.